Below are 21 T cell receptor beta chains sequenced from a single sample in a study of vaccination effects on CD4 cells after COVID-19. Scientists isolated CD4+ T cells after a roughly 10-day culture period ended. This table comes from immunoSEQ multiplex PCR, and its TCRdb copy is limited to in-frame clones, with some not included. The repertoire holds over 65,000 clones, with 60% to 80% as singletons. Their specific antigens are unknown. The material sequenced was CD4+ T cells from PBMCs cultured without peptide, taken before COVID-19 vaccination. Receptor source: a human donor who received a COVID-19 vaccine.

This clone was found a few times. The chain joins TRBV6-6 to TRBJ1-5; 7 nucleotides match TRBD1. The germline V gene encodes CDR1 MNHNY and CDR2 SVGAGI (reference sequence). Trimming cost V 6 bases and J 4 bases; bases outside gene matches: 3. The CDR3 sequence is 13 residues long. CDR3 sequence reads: CASRTGTNQPQHF. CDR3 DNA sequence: TGTGCCAGCAGGACAGGGACTAATCAGCCCCAGCATTTT.

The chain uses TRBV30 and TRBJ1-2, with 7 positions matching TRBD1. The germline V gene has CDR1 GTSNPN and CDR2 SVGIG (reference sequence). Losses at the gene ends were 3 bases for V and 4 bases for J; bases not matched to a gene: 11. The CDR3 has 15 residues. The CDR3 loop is CAWSRFDRVGYGYTF. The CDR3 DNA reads TGTGCCTGGAGCCGGTTCGACAGGGTTGGCTATGGCTACACCTTC.

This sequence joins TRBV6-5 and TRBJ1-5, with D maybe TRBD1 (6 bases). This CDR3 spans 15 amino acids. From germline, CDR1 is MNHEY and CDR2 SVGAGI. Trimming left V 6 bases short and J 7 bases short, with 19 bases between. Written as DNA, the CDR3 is TGTGCCAGCAGACAACCACAGGGTATGAGACAGCCCCAGCATTTT. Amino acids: CASRQPQGMRQPQHF.

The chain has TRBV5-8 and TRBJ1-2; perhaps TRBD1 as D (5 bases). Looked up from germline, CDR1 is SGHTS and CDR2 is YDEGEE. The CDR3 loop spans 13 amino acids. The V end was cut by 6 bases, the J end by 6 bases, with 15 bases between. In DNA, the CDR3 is TGTGCCAGCACTTTGGGGCAGGGTGATGGCTACACCTTC. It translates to CASTLGQGDGYTF.

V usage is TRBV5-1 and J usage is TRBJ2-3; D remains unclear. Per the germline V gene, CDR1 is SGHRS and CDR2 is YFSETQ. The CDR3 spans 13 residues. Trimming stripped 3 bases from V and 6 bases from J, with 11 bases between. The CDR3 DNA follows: TGCGCCAGCAGCTGGGTATCTCGGGATACGCAGTATTTT. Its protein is CASSWVSRDTQYF.

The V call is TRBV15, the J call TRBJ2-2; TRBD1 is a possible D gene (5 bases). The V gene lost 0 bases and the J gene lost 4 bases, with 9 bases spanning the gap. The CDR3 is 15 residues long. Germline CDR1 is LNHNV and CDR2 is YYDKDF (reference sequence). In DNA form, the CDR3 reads TGTGCCACCAGCAGAGAGTGGGGCCCCACCGGGGAGCTGTTTTTT. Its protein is CATSREWGPTGELFF.

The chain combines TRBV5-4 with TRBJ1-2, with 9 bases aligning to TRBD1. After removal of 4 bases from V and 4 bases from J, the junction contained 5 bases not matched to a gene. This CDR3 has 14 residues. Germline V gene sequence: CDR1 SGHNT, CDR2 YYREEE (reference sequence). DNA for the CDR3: TGTGCCAGCAGCGTGACAGGGGGGGGCTATGGCTACACCTTC. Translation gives CASSVTGGGYGYTF.

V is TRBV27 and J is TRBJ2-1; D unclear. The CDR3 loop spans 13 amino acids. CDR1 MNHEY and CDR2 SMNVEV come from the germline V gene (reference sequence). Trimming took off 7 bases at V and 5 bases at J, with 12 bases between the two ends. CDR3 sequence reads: CASTELLNNEQFF. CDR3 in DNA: TGTGCCAGCACGGAACTTCTAAACAATGAGCAGTTCTTC.

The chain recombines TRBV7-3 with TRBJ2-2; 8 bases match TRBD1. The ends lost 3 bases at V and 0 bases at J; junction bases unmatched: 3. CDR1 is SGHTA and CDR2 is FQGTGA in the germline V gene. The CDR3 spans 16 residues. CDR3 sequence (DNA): TGTGCCAGCAGCTTCGGGACAGGCGCGAACACCGGGGAGCTGTTTTTT. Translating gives CASSFGTGANTGELFF.

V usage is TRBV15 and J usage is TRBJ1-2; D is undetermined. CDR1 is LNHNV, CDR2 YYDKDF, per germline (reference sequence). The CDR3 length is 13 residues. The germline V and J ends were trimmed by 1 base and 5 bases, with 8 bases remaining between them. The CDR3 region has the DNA TGTGCCACCAGCAGAGTGATTGGGTATGGCTACACCTTC. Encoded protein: CATSRVIGYGYTF. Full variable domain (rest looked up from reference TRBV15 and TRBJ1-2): DAMVIQNPRYQVTQFGKPVTLSCSQTLNHNVMYWYQQKSSQAPKLLFHYYDKDFNNEADTPDNFQSRRPNTSFCFLDIRSPGLGDTAMYLCATSRVIGYGYTFGSGTRLTVV.

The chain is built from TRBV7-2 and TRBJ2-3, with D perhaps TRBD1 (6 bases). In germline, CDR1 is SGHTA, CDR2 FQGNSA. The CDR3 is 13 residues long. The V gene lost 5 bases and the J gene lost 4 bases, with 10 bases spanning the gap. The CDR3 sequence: CASSLQGSDTQYF. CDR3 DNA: TGTGCCAGCAGCCTACAGGGCTCAGATACGCAGTATTTT.

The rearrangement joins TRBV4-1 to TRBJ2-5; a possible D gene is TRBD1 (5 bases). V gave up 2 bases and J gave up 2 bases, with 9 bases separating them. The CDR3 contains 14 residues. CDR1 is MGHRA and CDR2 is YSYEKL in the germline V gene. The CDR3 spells CASSQIREQETQYF. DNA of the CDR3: TGCGCCAGCAGCCAAATCAGGGAACAAGAGACCCAGTACTTC.

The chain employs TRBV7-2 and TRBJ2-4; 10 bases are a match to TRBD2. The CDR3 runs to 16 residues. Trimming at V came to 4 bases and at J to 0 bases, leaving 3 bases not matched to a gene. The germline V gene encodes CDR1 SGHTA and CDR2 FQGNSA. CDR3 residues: CASSSSGGLAKNIQYF. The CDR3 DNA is TGTGCCAGCAGCTCTAGCGGGGGCCTAGCCAAAAACATTCAGTACTTC.

CDR3 amino acids: CASSSYTGSYGYTF. The CDR3 DNA is TGTGCCAGCAGCTCGTACACAGGGTCCTATGGCTACACCTTC. This sequence joins TRBV5-8 and TRBJ1-2; D may be TRBD1 (6 bases). Germline values: CDR1 SGHTS, CDR2 YDEGEE. This CDR3 spans 14 amino acids. With 3 bases removed from V and 4 bases from J, the gap between germline ends came to 13 bases.

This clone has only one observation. As DNA, the CDR3 is TGTGCCAGCAGTGAAATAGCTTTCGGAAACACCATATATTTT. This gives the protein CASSEIAFGNTIYF. This sequence joins TRBV6-1 and TRBJ1-3; no reliable D call. This CDR3 comprises 14 residues. Trimming pared 2 bases from V and 4 bases from J, leaving 9 bases between. Germline CDR1 and CDR2: MNHNS and SASEGT.

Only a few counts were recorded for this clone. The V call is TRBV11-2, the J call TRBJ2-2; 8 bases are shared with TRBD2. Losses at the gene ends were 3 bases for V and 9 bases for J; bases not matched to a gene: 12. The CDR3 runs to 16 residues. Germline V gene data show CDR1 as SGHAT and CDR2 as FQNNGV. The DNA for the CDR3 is TGTGCCAGCAGCTTTGACGGGGGGGCCGGGCGCCGGGAGCTGTTTTTT. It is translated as CASSFDGGAGRRELFF.

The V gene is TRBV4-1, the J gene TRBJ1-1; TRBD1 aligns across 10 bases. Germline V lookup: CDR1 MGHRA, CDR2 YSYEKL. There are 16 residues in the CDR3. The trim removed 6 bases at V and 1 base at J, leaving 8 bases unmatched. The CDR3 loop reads CASSFTGDRGNTEAFF. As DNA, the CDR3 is TGCGCCAGCAGTTTCACGGGGGACAGGGGGAACACTGAAGCTTTCTTT.

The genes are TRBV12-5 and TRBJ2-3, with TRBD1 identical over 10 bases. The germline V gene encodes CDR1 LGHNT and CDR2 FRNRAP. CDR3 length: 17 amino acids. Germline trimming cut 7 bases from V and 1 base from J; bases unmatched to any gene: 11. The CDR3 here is CASAPSTGTGGTDTQYF. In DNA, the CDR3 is TGTGCTAGTGCCCCCTCGACCGGGACAGGGGGCACAGATACGCAGTATTTT.

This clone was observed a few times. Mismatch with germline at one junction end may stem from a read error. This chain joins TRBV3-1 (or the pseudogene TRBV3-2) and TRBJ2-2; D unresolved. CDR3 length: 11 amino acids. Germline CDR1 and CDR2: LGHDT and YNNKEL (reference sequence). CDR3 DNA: TGTGCCAGCACCCAAACCGGGGAGCTGTTTTTT. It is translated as CASTQTGELFF.

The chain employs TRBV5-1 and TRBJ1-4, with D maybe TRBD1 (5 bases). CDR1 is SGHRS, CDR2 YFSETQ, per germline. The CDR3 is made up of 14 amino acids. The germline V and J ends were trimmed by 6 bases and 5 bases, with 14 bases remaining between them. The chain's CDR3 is CASTLGTDNEKLFF. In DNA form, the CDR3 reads TGCGCCAGCACTTTAGGGACGGACAATGAAAAACTGTTTTTT.

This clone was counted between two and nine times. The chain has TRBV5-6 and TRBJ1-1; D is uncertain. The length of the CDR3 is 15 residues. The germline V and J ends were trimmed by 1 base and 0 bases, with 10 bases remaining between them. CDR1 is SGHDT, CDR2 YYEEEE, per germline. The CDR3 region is CASSLYAGVNTEAFF. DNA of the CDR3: TGTGCCAGCAGCTTGTATGCGGGAGTGAACACTGAAGCTTTCTTT. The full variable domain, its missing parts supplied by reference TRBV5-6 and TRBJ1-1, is DAGVTQSPTHLIKTRGQQVTLRCSPKSGHDTVSWYQQALGQGPQFIFQYYEEEERQRGNFPDRFSGHQFPNYSSELNVNALLLGDSALYLCASSLYAGVNTEAFFGQGTRLTVV.